This TCR beta chain is drawn from a study of T cell repertoires in cytomegalovirus infection. This clonotype has only a few counts. Its antigen is currently unknown. Study outcomes and limitations: Carriers of CMV plus the relevant HLA were identified by cumulative public TCR beta family frequency.

A single record per CDR3 protein comes from TCRdb applying MiXCR to the reads. The table has around 300,000 distinct CDR3 sequences, 8% to 10% seen once; the top ten hold around 4.5%. Germline V gives CDR1 SGHAT, CDR2 FQNNGV. This CDR3 region has 12 residues. V was pared by 3 bases and J by 5 bases, with 4 bases between. The sequenced sample consisted of PBMCs. This receptor was obtained from a human donor in good health (CMV status not recorded). Some clones in this sample may be carry-over from other donors' samples. V is TRBV11-2 and J is TRBJ2-2; D unclear. The CDR3, as DNA: TGTGCCAGCAGCTTGCGGACCGGGGAGCTGTTTTTT. It is translated as CASSLRTGELFF.